This T cell receptor (beta chain) was captured by sequencing in a study of early T cells in non-severe SARS-CoV-2 infection. Each single cDNA molecule received a unique molecular identifier. MiXCR was run by TCRdb on the 5' RACE reads, yielding one entry per CDR3 protein. The table has more than 65,000 distinct CDR3 sequences, over 10% seen once. The CDR3 extends over 15 amino acids. Germline trimming cut 4 bases from V and 1 base from J; bases unmatched to any gene: 1. The sequence derives from an adult who was a healthcare worker with PCR-confirmed SARS-CoV-2 infection or an uninfected control (not recorded which). The V and J genes are TRBV12-3 or TRBV12-4 and TRBJ2-2; 9 nucleotides align to TRBD1. The sample was whole blood. As DNA, the CDR3 is TGTGCCAGCAGTTACAGGGGGCTGAACACCGGGGAGCTGTTTTTT. This translates into CASSYRGLNTGELFF.